What follows are 30 T cell receptor beta chains derived from one specimen sequenced in a study of cytomegalovirus exposure and HLA in healthy donors. The PCR employed 60 Vbeta primers together with 13 Jbeta primers. TCRdb keeps only in-frame clones here, not all; method: immunoSEQ multiplex PCR. The sample shows around 170,000 clones, approximately 81% of them seen only once. The sequenced sample was PBMCs. The origin of the receptors is a man aged 50 to 59 in good health and CMV-seronegative.

The chain links TRBV10-3 to TRBJ2-1; maybe TRBD1 (6 bases). CDR1 and CDR2 from the germline V gene are ENHRY and SYGVKD. The length of the CDR3 is 12 residues. The V end lost 10 bases, the J end lost 7 bases, and 14 bases lay between the germline ends. The CDR3 sequence: CASANRENEQFF. The CDR3 DNA sequence: TGTGCCAGCGCAAACAGGGAGAATGAGCAGTTCTTC.

The CDR3 reads CASSSSISGDFPDTQYF. CDR3 DNA: TGTGCCAGCAGCTCCTCCATTAGCGGGGATTTTCCAGATACGCAGTATTTT. The chain joins TRBV11-2 to TRBJ2-3, with 8 positions matching TRBD2. The germline V gene encodes CDR1 SGHAT and CDR2 FQNNGV. V was clipped by 4 bases and J by 4 bases; unmatched bases: 13. This CDR3 has 17 amino acids.

The chain combines TRBV5-5 with TRBJ1-2; TRBD1 might be the D (5 bases). The V end lost 0 bases, the J end lost 4 bases, and 10 bases lay between the germline ends. Per the germline V gene, CDR1 is SGHKS and CDR2 is YYEKEE (reference sequence). CDR3 length: 14 residues. The CDR3 DNA reads TGTGCCAGCAGCTTGGTTCAGGGCGGCTATGGCTACACCTTC. Its protein is CASSLVQGGYGYTF. Drawing the rest from reference TRBV5-5 and TRBJ1-2, the complete variable domain is DAGVTQSPTHLIKTRGQQVTLRCSPISGHKSVSWYQQVLGQGPQFIFQYYEKEERGRGNFPDRFSARQFPNYSSELNVNALLLGDSALYLCASSLVQGGYGYTFGSGTRLTVV.

The rearrangement joins TRBV6-1 to TRBJ1-1; D not resolved. The germline V and J ends were trimmed by 7 bases and 4 bases, with 16 bases remaining between them. Germline CDR1 MNHNS, CDR2 SASEGT. This CDR3 is 14 amino acids long. CDR3 in DNA: TGTGCCAGCATTCCAGAATGGTGGAGCACTGAAGCTTTCTTT. It encodes CASIPEWWSTEAFF.

The chain is built from TRBV30 and TRBJ2-3, with D perhaps TRBD1 (6 bases). The CDR3 extends over 14 amino acids. Per the germline V gene, CDR1 is GTSNPN and CDR2 is SVGIG (reference sequence). V lost 1 base to trimming and J lost 3 bases, with 11 bases between them. The CDR3 DNA is TGTGCCTGGAGTGCGCAGGGGCGAACAGATACGCAGTATTTT. This gives the protein CAWSAQGRTDTQYF.

The genes are TRBV19 and TRBJ1-2, with a tentative D call TRBD1 (5 bases). This CDR3 contains 15 residues. Germline V gene data show CDR1 as LNHDA and CDR2 as SQIVND (reference sequence). Between the trimmed V and J ends, which lost 11 bases and 2 bases, there was a span of 21 bases. The CDR3 loop reads CAGRPGTGANYGYTF. The CDR3 bases are TGTGCCGGCCGACCCGGAACAGGCGCCAACTATGGCTACACCTTC.

The chain combines TRBV27 with TRBJ1-4, with 7 positions matching TRBD1. After removal of 6 bases from V and 7 bases from J, the junction contained 8 bases not matched to a gene. CDR3 length equals 14 residues. CDR1 is MNHEY, CDR2 SMNVEV, per germline (reference sequence). CDR3 bases: TGTGCCAGCAGGGACAGGACCTCTGGTGAAAAACTGTTTTTT. This translates into CASRDRTSGEKLFF.

Points on this clone: No conserved phenylalanine or tryptophan ends this CDR3, so it is likely a read error. The CDR3 coding sequence is TGTGCCAGCAGCTCCCCCGAGGGGGGGGCAAACTATGGCTACACCCTC. Residues: CASSSPEGGANYGYTL. The chain is built from TRBV7-9 and TRBJ1-2, with D perhaps TRBD1 (6 bases). The CDR3 spans 16 residues. Germline V gives CDR1 SEHNR, CDR2 FQNEAQ (reference sequence). Trimming shortened V by 4 bases and J by 2 bases, and 17 bases separated the two germline ends.

This clone was seen a handful of times. This chain joins TRBV18 and TRBJ2-5, with no clear D. V shed 1 base and J shed 5 bases, with 11 bases lying between them. This CDR3 is built from 14 residues. From germline, CDR1 is KGHSH and CDR2 LQKENI. CDR3 coding DNA: TGTGCCAGCTCACCACGATGGCGGTCGGAGACCCAGTACTTC. Its protein product is CASSPRWRSETQYF.

This chain links TRBV5-4 with TRBJ2-1, with TRBD2 identical over 8 bases. With V trimmed by 2 bases and J by 8 bases, 6 bases remained unmatched. The CDR3 is 14 residues long. Germline loops: CDR1 SGHNT, CDR2 YYREEE (reference sequence). In DNA, the CDR3 is TGTGCCAGCAGCTTCGCCACGGGGGGGTATGAGCAGTTCTTC. The encoded protein is CASSFATGGYEQFF.

This clone was counted a single time. This chain links TRBV5-1 with TRBJ2-7; 10 nucleotides agree with TRBD2. Losses at the gene ends were 3 bases for V and 9 bases for J; bases not matched to a gene: 12. CDR1 SGHRS and CDR2 YFSETQ come from the germline V gene. The CDR3 runs 15 residues. CDR3 loop: CASSSAGGIYFVQYF. The DNA for the CDR3 is TGCGCCAGCAGCTCAGCGGGGGGGATTTACTTCGTGCAGTACTTC.

The chain is built from TRBV12-5 and TRBJ2-1; 9 bases fit TRBD2. The CDR3 spans 15 residues. V shed 6 bases and J 7 bases; nucleotides not matched to a gene: 10. Germline V gene lookup returns CDR1 LGHNT and CDR2 FRNRAP. CDR3 residues: CASGSPGGGGNEQFF. Written as DNA, the CDR3 is TGTGCTAGTGGCTCCCCTGGCGGGGGGGGAAATGAGCAGTTCTTC. The variable domain in full, with the rest retrieved from reference TRBV12-5 and TRBJ2-1, is DARVTQTPRHKVTEMGQEVTMRCQPILGHNTVFWYRQTMMQGLELLAYFRNRAPLDDSGMPKDRFSAEMPDATLATLKIQPSEPRDSAVYFCASGSPGGGGNEQFFGPGTRLTVL.

In regard to this clone: At one end the junction does not follow the germline gene, possibly because of a read error. This chain connects TRBV2 to TRBJ1-5; 11 bases agree with TRBD1. CDR3 length: 15 residues. Germline V gene data show CDR1 as SNHLY and CDR2 as FYNNEI. The CDR3 here is CASSRDRGYNRPQHF. The CDR3 bases are TGTGCCAGCAGTCGGGACAGGGGGTACAATCGGCCCCAGCATTTT.

The chain uses TRBV5-1 and TRBJ2-1; possibly TRBD1 for D (6 bases). V lost 5 bases and J 7 bases, leaving 16 bases between the germline ends. CDR1 and CDR2 (germline): SGHRS, YFSETQ. The CDR3 loop spans 14 amino acids. CDR3 region: CASRVRRTENEQFF. The CDR3 nucleotides are TGCGCCAGCAGGGTGCGCCGGACAGAAAATGAGCAGTTCTTC.

The chain links TRBV25-1 to TRBJ2-5; TRBD1 matches at 8 bases. This CDR3 has 14 residues. Per germline, CDR1 MGHDK and CDR2 SYGVNS. Germline trimming cut 4 bases from V and 5 bases from J; bases unmatched to any gene: 6. DNA for the CDR3: TGTGCCAGCAGTGGGATACAGGGGGACGAGACCCAGTACTTC. Translated, it gives CASSGIQGDETQYF.

This sequence joins TRBV7-2 and TRBJ1-2; 12 bases agree with TRBD1. The CDR3 sequence is 17 residues long. CDR1 and CDR2 from the germline V gene are SGHTA and FQGNSA. Trimming took 5 bases from V and 3 from J; bases not matched to a gene: 10. CDR3 loop: CASSPGTGGRWYYGYTF. CDR3 nucleotide sequence: TGTGCCAGCAGCCCTGGGACAGGGGGCAGATGGTACTATGGCTACACCTTC.

The CDR3, as DNA: TGTGCCAGCAGCCAAGATCGGGGTAATTTGGCTTTCTTT. Translating gives CASSQDRGNLAFF. This chain connects TRBV14 to TRBJ1-1; D remains ambiguous. The CDR3 sequence is 13 residues long. V was trimmed by 0 bases and J by 11 bases, leaving 13 bases between them. The germline gives CDR1 SGHDN, CDR2 FVKESK.

This chain links TRBV29-1 with TRBJ1-2; a weak D match, TRBD1 (6 bases). The germline V and J ends were trimmed by 7 bases and 8 bases, with 17 bases remaining between them. Germline CDR1 is SQVTM and CDR2 is ANQGSEA. The CDR3 runs to 12 residues. CDR3 protein: CSAGTHLRGYTF. The CDR3 nucleotides read TGCAGCGCCGGGACACATCTTAGGGGCTACACCTTC.

The V and J genes are TRBV2 and TRBJ1-4, with 10 bases lining up with TRBD1. This CDR3 has 15 residues. CDR1 and CDR2 from the germline V gene are SNHLY and FYNNEI. Unmatched junction bases numbered 4, after V lost 2 bases and J lost 7 bases. CDR3 DNA: TGTGCCAGCAGTGAAACCGGGACAGGGGTTGAAAAACTGTTTTTT. The encoded protein is CASSETGTGVEKLFF.

The chain employs TRBV12-5 and TRBJ2-5, with D possibly being TRBD1 (6 bases). The V gene lost 7 bases and the J gene lost 4 bases, with 13 bases spanning the gap. The length of the CDR3 is 13 residues. Germline assignment: CDR1 LGHNT and CDR2 FRNRAP. CDR3 bases: TGTGCTAGTGCAGGGGAAGGGGGAGAGACCCAGTACTTC. Protein product: CASAGEGGETQYF.

The rearrangement joins TRBV5-6 to TRBJ1-2; D uncertain. CDR3 length: 15 amino acids. Germline CDR1 is SGHDT and CDR2 is YYEEEE. V lost 2 bases, J lost 2 bases, and 13 bases lay in between. The CDR3 sequence: CASSLEAILNYGYTF. The DNA for the CDR3 is TGTGCCAGCAGCTTAGAAGCGATTCTAAACTATGGCTACACCTTC.

The CDR3 DNA is TGTGCCATCAGTGATGTAGGTCGGGGTCAGCCCCAGCATTTT. The encoded protein is CAISDVGRGQPQHF. The chain couples TRBV10-3 to TRBJ1-5; D uncertain. CDR3 length equals 14 residues. Germline CDR1 reads ENHRY; CDR2 reads SYGVKD. Trimming shortened V by 3 bases and J by 6 bases, and 12 bases separated the two germline ends.

The chain carries TRBV19 and TRBJ1-2; tentatively, D is TRBD1 (6 bases). The CDR3 runs to 19 residues. Trimming cost V 7 bases and J 3 bases, with 30 bases left between them. Per germline, CDR1 LNHDA and CDR2 SQIVND (reference sequence). CDR3 DNA: TGTGCCAGTAATGGATTTATGGGGGCTGAAGGAGTTTGGGACTATGGCTACACCTTC. This encodes CASNGFMGAEGVWDYGYTF.

This clone was observed a few times. This sequence joins TRBV6-6 and TRBJ2-7, with 10 bases fitting TRBD2. CDR3 size: 13 residues. CDR1 is MNHNY, CDR2 SVGAGI, per germline (reference sequence). The V gene end was trimmed by 6 bases and the J gene end by 6 bases; junction bases not matched to a gene: 5. The CDR3 DNA sequence: TGTGCCAGCAGCAGCGGGGGGGCTGGCGAGCAGTACTTC. Translated: CASSSGGAGEQYF.

In its sample, this clone was seen once. CDR3 DNA sequence: TGTGCCAGCAGCGGCGGGGGGGTCTACAATGAGCAGTTCTTC. This translates into CASSGGGVYNEQFF. V gene TRBV9 combines with J gene TRBJ2-1; 9 positions match TRBD2. Germline CDR1 is SGDLS and CDR2 is YYNGEE. The CDR3 totals 14 residues. J gave up 3 bases and V 3 bases, and 1 base lay outside the gene matches. The full variable domain, in which reference TRBV9 and TRBJ2-1 provide the parts outside the CDR3, is DSGVTQTPKHLITATGQRVTLRCSPRSGDLSVYWYQQSLDQGLQFLIQYYNGEERAKGNILERFSAQQFPDLHSELNLSSLELGDSALYFCASSGGGVYNEQFFGPGTRLTVL.

The chain uses TRBV5-1 and TRBJ2-7; 12 positions agree with TRBD1. Germline V gene lookup returns CDR1 SGHRS and CDR2 YFSETQ. This CDR3 is built from 17 residues. J gave up 2 bases and V 3 bases, and 9 bases lay outside the gene matches. The CDR3 DNA reads as TGCGCCAGCAGCTCACCGGGACAGGGGGCCAACCCCTACGAGCAGTACTTC. This codes for CASSSPGQGANPYEQYF.

This CDR3 reads CASSTGGDQPQHF. CDR3 coding DNA: TGTGCCAGCAGTACAGGGGGCGATCAGCCCCAGCATTTT. This sequence joins TRBV7-9 and TRBJ1-5; 9 positions match TRBD1. Germline V lookup: CDR1 SEHNR, CDR2 FQNEAQ (reference sequence). Unmatched junction bases numbered 2, after V lost 6 bases and J lost 5 bases. This CDR3 has 13 residues.

J is TRBJ1-2 and V is TRBV27; D not resolved. Germline CDR1 reads MNHEY; CDR2 reads SMNVEV (reference sequence). V was shortened by 2 bases and J by 8 bases, with 18 bases between the two germline ends. The CDR3 length is 15 residues. CDR3 region: CASSLSGPRTRGYTF. CDR3 coding DNA: TGTGCCAGCAGTTTAAGCGGACCTCGAACGCGCGGCTACACCTTC.

V and J are TRBV4-3 and TRBJ2-3; 10 bases agree with TRBD1. CDR1 LGHNA and CDR2 YSLEER come from the germline V gene. The CDR3 is 16 amino acids. V dropped 3 bases and J dropped 5; count of bases not matched to a gene: 8. CDR3 in amino acids: CASSQEGTGEIDTQYF. In DNA form, the CDR3 reads TGCGCCAGCAGCCAGGAAGGGACAGGGGAGATAGATACGCAGTATTTT.

This chain links TRBV6-1 with TRBJ1-5; D call uncertain. This CDR3 is built from 13 residues. In germline, CDR1 is MNHNS, CDR2 SASEGT. Between the trimmed V and J ends, which lost 0 bases and 3 bases, there was a span of 3 bases. In DNA form, the CDR3 reads TGTGCCAGCAGTGAAGCCTCCAATCAGCCCCAGCATTTT. It specifies CASSEASNQPQHF.